A single sample is the source of the 19 T cell receptor beta chains below, sequenced in a study of Graves' ophthalmopathy and Graves' hyperthyroidism. Amplifying from RNA transcripts, the study obtained TCR beta CDR3 regions. HTBI primers were used in a first-round RT-PCR, which preceded a second-round multiplex PCR. TCRdb re-derived calls from the multiplex PCR reads in MiXCR, one entry per CDR3 protein. The table lists hundreds of thousands of distinct CDR3 sequences, 35% to 50% of them singletons, with around 3% in the top ten. The sequencing input was peripheral blood. Receptors originate from an adult man with Graves' ophthalmopathy.

In the case of this clonotype: This may be a read error: a much more frequent sequence differs by one nucleotide. The CDR3 does not end in the conserved phenylalanine or tryptophan, so this is likely a read error. The chain has TRBV7-3 and TRBJ2-5; D is possibly TRBD1 (5 bases). The CDR3 loop spans 14 amino acids. From germline, CDR1 is SGHTA and CDR2 FQGTGA. Trimming cost V 5 bases and J 3 bases, with 13 bases left between them. CDR3 nucleotide sequence: TGTGCCAGCAGCGTAGGGGTCAGCAAAGAGACCCAGTACCTC. Protein sequence: CASSVGVSKETQYL.

This chain uses TRBV12-5 with TRBJ1-2, with no clear D. This CDR3 has 13 residues. Germline V lookup: CDR1 LGHNT, CDR2 FRNRAP. Trimming stripped 2 bases from V and 4 bases from J, with 8 bases between. The CDR3 nucleotides read TGTGCTAGTGGTTTGCCCACCGCCTATGGCTACACCTTC. Protein: CASGLPTAYGYTF.

This clonotype appeared many times. The chain carries TRBV5-1 and TRBJ2-3, with D uncertain. The CDR3 extends over 12 amino acids. Per the germline V gene, CDR1 is SGHRS and CDR2 is YFSETQ. V lost 0 bases and J lost 3, with 2 bases in between. The CDR3 loop reads CASSLETDTQYF. DNA of the CDR3: TGCGCCAGCAGCTTGGAGACAGATACGCAGTATTTT.

This clonotype appeared many times. The rearrangement joins TRBV2 to TRBJ2-1; D not resolved. Trimming stripped 6 bases from V and 15 bases from J, with 15 bases between. Germline CDR1 SNHLY, CDR2 FYNNEI. The CDR3 runs to 11 residues. DNA of the CDR3: TGTGCCAGCAGCTCCGTCTACGATCCGTTCTTC. Residues: CASSSVYDPFF.

This clonotype has more than one count but fewer than ten. The chain couples TRBV3-1 to TRBJ2-7; D is uncertain. Trimming took 0 bases from V and 5 from J, leaving 8 bases between them. Germline CDR1 reads LGHDT; CDR2 reads YNNKEL (reference sequence). The CDR3 covers 13 residues. The CDR3, as DNA: TGTGCCAGCAGCCAAGAGGAGCGAAACGAGCAGTACTTC. This encodes CASSQEERNEQYF.

There are many counts of this clonotype. The chain links TRBV7-9 to TRBJ1-1; 8 nucleotides agree with TRBD1. Germline lookup yields CDR1 SEHNR and CDR2 FQNEAQ (reference sequence). This CDR3 region has 11 residues. V shed 4 bases and J 9 bases; nucleotides not matched to a gene: 1. The CDR3 DNA is TGTGCCAGCAGCTGGGACAGGCAAGCTTTCTTT. This gives the protein CASSWDRQAFF.

The chain recombines TRBV29-1 with TRBJ1-2; 7 positions agree with TRBD1. Germline CDR1 and CDR2: SQVTM and ANQGSEA. Germline trimming cut 8 bases from V and 4 bases from J; bases unmatched to any gene: 10. This CDR3 has 13 amino acids. The CDR3 sequence is CSSLTQGVYGYTF. The CDR3 DNA follows: TGCAGCAGTTTAACGCAGGGGGTCTATGGCTACACCTTC. The whole variable domain, remainder taken from reference TRBV29-1 and TRBJ1-2, is SAVISQKPSRDICQRGTSLTIQCQVDSQVTMMFWYRQQPGQSLTLIATANQGSEATYESGFVIDKFPISRPNLTFSTLTVSNMSPEDSSIYLCSSLTQGVYGYTFGSGTRLTVV.

In the case of this clonotype: This may come from a read error, since a much larger clone is one base off. The final CDR3 position lacks the conserved phenylalanine or tryptophan, pointing to a likely read error. The chain employs TRBV7-2 and TRBJ2-2; perhaps TRBD2 as D (5 bases). The V end was cut by 2 bases, the J end by 0 bases, with 16 bases between. There are 18 residues in the CDR3. Germline-derived CDR1 and CDR2 are SGHTA and FQGNSA. The CDR3 region has the DNA TGTGCCAGCAGCTTATTAGCCAGGACTGCTGCGAACACCGGGGAGCTGTTTTCT. As protein: CASSLLARTAANTGELFS.

This clonotype was counted only a few times. This chain links TRBV6-6 with TRBJ1-2; 8 nucleotides agree with TRBD1. Looked up from germline, CDR1 is MNHNY and CDR2 is SVGAGI (reference sequence). The CDR3 length is 16 residues. The ends lost 5 bases at V and 6 bases at J; junction bases unmatched: 14. The CDR3 nucleotides read TGTGCCAGCAGTGAAACGATGTACAGGGGGGGAAATGGCTACACCTTC. Its protein is CASSETMYRGGNGYTF.

Comment on this clonotype: An end of the junction does not agree with germline; a read error may underlie this. The gene calls are TRBV10-2 and TRBJ1-4; D remains ambiguous. Germline V gives CDR1 WSHSY, CDR2 SAAADI. The CDR3 sequence is 11 residues long. CDR3 protein: CAISWDEKLFF. The DNA for the CDR3 is TGCGCCATCAGTTGGGATGAAAAACTGTTTTTT.

This clonotype was observed many times. The chain joins TRBV19 to TRBJ1-6; 8 nucleotides line up with TRBD1. The germline V gene encodes CDR1 LNHDA and CDR2 SQIVND (reference sequence). The CDR3 contains 16 residues. The ends lost 0 bases at V and 10 bases at J; junction bases unmatched: 8. CDR3 protein: CASSIDRGPANSPLHF. CDR3 nucleotides: TGTGCCAGTAGTATAGACAGGGGGCCGGCAAACTCACCCCTCCACTTT. Full variable domain (outside the CDR3, taken from reference TRBV19 and TRBJ1-6): DGGITQSPKYLFRKEGQNVTLSCEQNLNHDAMYWYRQDPGQGLRLIYYSQIVNDFQKGDIAEGYSVSREKKESFPLTVTSAQKNPTAFYLCASSIDRGPANSPLHFGNGTRLTVT.

This chain connects TRBV7-9 to TRBJ1-3; weak D call: TRBD1 (6 bases). V was pared by 6 bases and J by 2 bases, with 17 bases between. This CDR3 region has 16 residues. Germline values: CDR1 SEHNR, CDR2 FQNEAQ (reference sequence). CDR3 sequence: CASRPDRMNTGNTIYF. Here the CDR3 DNA reads TGTGCCAGCAGACCAGACAGGATGAACACTGGAAACACCATATATTTT.

This clonotype was seen ten or more times. The V call is TRBV5-8, the J call TRBJ1-1, with D unclear. The CDR3 contains 12 residues. Trimming pared 1 base from V and 5 bases from J, leaving 6 bases between. Germline CDR1 is SGHTS and CDR2 is YDEGEE. CDR3 nucleotide sequence: TGTGCCAGCAGCTTGCAGAAAACTGAAGCTTTCTTT. This gives the protein CASSLQKTEAFF.

The count of this clonotype is one. J is TRBJ1-3 and V is TRBV7-7, with 7 bases aligning to TRBD1. Germline V gives CDR1 SSHAT, CDR2 FNYEAQ (reference sequence). The CDR3 has 12 residues. The CDR3 protein is CASDKGQNTIYF. The CDR3 coding sequence is TGTGCTAGCGATAAGGGACAGAACACCATATATTTT.

In the case of this clonotype: A much larger clonotype is one base distant, so this may be a read error. J is TRBJ1-2 and V is TRBV5-1, with D unclear. CDR1 SGHRS and CDR2 YFSETQ come from the germline V gene. Trimming cost V 5 bases and J 8 bases, with 22 bases left between them. The CDR3 has 15 residues. As DNA, the CDR3 is TGCGCCAGCAGTTCGGGTTGGCGGGGAACGGACGGCTACACCTTC. Protein: CASSSGWRGTDGYTF.

The V gene is TRBV29-1, the J gene TRBJ2-6; 9 nucleotides agree with TRBD1. Germline trimming cut 5 bases from V and 4 bases from J; bases unmatched to any gene: 6. The CDR3 length is 15 residues. Germline V gene lookup returns CDR1 SQVTM and CDR2 ANQGSEA. The CDR3 sequence is CSVWDRDAGANVLTF. CDR3 in DNA: TGCAGCGTTTGGGACAGGGATGCCGGGGCCAACGTCCTGACTTTC.

This clonotype showed up just a few times. The V and J genes are TRBV10-3 and TRBJ2-3; possibly TRBD1 for D (6 bases). Between the trimmed V and J ends, which lost 8 bases and 3 bases, there was a span of 12 bases. The CDR3 has 13 amino acids. The germline CDR1 and CDR2 sequences are ENHRY and SYGVKD. This CDR3 reads CAIRDKVTDTQYF. Here the CDR3 DNA reads TGTGCCATCCGGGACAAGGTTACAGATACGCAGTATTTT.

Ten or more counts support this clonotype. This chain links TRBV10-3 with TRBJ1-1, with TRBD1 identical over 9 bases. V gave up 6 bases and J gave up 5 bases; unmatched junction bases: 7. This CDR3 is 14 amino acids long. Germline CDR1 is ENHRY and CDR2 is SYGVKD. CDR3 coding DNA: TGTGCCATCAGCCCCGAGACAGGGGGGACTGAAGCTTTCTTT. Translation gives CAISPETGGTEAFF.

Many counts were recorded for this clonotype. This chain links TRBV12-3 or TRBV12-4 with TRBJ1-5; tentative D call: TRBD1 (5 bases). V lost 5 bases to trimming and J lost 10 bases, with 12 bases between them. The CDR3 length is 12 residues. The CDR3 loop is CASSKTGGPQHF. The CDR3, as DNA: TGTGCCAGCAGTAAAACAGGCGGTCCCCAGCATTTT.